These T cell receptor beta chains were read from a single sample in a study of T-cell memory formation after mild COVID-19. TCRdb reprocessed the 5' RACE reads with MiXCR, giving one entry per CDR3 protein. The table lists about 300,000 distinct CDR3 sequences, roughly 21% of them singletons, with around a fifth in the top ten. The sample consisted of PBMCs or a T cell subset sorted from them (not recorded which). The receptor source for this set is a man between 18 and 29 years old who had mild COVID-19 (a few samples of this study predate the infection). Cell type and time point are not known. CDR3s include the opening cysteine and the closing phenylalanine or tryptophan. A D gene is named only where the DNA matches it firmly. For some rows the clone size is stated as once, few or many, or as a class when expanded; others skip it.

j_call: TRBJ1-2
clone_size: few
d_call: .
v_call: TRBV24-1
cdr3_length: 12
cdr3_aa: CAASKRGNGYTF
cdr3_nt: TGTGCCGCCTCGAAGAGGGGAAATGGCTACACCTTC

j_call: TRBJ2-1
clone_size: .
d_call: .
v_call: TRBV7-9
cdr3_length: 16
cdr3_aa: CASSPVSGWGHNEQFF
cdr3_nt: TGTGCCAGCAGCCCGGTTAGCGGTTGGGGACACAATGAGCAGTTCTTC

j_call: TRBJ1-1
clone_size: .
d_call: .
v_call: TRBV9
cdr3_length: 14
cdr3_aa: CASSPGRASTEAFF
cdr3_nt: TGTGCCAGCAGCCCCGGCAGGGCGTCAACTGAAGCTTTCTTT

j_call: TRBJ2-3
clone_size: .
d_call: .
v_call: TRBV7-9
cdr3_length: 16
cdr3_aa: CASSRDPAEVTDTQYF
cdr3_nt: TGTGCCAGCAGCCGCGACCCGGCAGAAGTCACAGATACGCAGTATTTT

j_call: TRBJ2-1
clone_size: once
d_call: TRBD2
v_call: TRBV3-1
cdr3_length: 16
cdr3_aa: CASDSGGSSSYNEQFF
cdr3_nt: TGTGCCAGCGACAGCGGGGGCTCAAGCTCCTACAATGAGCAGTTCTTC

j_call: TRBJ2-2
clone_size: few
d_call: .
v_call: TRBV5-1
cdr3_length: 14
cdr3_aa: CASRDGGNTGELFF
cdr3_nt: TGCGCCAGCAGGGACGGGGGGAACACCGGGGAGCTGTTTTTT

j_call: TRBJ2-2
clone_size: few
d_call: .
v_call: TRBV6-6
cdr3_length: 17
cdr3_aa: CASSRGAGTPNTGELFF
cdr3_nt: TGTGCCAGCAGCCGGGGGGCCGGGACACCGAACACCGGGGAGCTGTTTTTT

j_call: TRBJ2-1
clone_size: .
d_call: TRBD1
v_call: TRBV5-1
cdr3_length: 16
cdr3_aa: CASSLTGTGAYNEQFF
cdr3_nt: TGCGCCAGCAGCTTGACCGGGACAGGGGCCTACAATGAGCAGTTCTTC

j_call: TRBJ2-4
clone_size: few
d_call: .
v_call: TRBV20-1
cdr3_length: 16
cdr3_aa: CSARDPASVQSDIQYF
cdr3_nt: TGCAGTGCTAGAGATCCGGCTAGCGTCCAGAGCGACATTCAGTACTTC

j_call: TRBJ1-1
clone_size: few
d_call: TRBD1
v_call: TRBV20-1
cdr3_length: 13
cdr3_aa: CSAGKGAYTEAFF
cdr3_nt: TGCAGTGCTGGGAAGGGGGCTTACACTGAAGCTTTCTTT

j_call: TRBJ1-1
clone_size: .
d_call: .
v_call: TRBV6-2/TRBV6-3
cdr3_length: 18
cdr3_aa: CASSYLRERRSLNTEAFF
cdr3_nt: TGTGCCAGCAGTTACTTAAGAGAGAGGCGATCCTTGAACACTGAAGCTTTCTTT

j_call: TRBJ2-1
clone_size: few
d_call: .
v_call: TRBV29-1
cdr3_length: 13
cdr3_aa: CSARRVRYNEQFF
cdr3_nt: TGCAGCGCTCGCAGGGTCCGCTACAATGAGCAGTTCTTC

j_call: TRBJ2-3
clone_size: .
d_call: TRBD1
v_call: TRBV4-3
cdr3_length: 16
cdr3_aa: CSSSQSRQGVADTQYF
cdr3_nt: TGCTCCAGCAGCCAAAGCCGACAGGGGGTTGCAGATACGCAGTATTTT

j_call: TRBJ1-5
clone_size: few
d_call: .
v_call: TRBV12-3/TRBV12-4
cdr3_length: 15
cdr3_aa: CASSSDGEVYQPQHF
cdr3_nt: TGTGCCAGCAGTTCGGATGGGGAGGTCTATCAGCCCCAGCATTTT

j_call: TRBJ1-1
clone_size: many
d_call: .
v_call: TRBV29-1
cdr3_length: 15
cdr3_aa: CSVAPGWGMNTEAFF
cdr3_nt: TGCAGCGTTGCACCGGGTTGGGGGATGAACACTGAAGCTTTCTTT

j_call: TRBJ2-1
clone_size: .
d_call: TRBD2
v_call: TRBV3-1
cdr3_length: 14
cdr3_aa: CASTLAGNYNEQFF
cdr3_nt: TGTGCCAGCACCCTAGCGGGTAACTACAATGAGCAGTTCTTC

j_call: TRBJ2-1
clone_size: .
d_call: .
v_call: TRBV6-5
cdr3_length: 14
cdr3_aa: CASRGLQAYNEQFF
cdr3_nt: TGTGCCAGTAGGGGCCTGCAGGCCTACAATGAGCAGTTCTTC

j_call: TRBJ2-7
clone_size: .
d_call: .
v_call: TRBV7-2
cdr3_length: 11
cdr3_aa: CASSLLSEQYF
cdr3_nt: TGTGCCAGCAGCTTACTATCCGAGCAGTACTTC

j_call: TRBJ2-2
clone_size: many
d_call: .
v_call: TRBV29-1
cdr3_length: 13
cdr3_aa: CSVKYHTDGELFF
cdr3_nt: TGCAGCGTTAAATATCACACAGACGGGGAGCTGTTTTTT

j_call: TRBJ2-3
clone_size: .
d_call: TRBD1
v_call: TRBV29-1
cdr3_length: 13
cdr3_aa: CSVGGQAGGTQYF
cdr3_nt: TGCAGCGTTGGGGGACAGGCTGGGGGTACGCAGTATTTT

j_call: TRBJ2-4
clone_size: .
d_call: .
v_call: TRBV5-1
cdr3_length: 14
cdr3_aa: CASSGYEGTNIQYF
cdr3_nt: TGCGCCAGCAGCGGTTACGAGGGGACGAACATTCAGTACTTC

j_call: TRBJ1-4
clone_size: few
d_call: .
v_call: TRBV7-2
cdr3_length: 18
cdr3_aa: CASSLVDPALATNEKLFF
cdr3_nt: TGTGCCAGCAGCTTAGTTGACCCGGCGCTTGCAACTAATGAAAAACTGTTTTTT

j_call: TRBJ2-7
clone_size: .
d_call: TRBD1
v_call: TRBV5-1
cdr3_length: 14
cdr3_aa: CASSFRRGLNEQYF
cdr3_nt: TGCGCCAGCAGCTTTCGCAGGGGGCTCAACGAGCAGTACTTC

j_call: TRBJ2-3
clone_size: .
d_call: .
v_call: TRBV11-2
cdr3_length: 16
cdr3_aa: CASSSAGGFGTDTQYF
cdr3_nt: TGTGCCAGCAGCTCCGCAGGGGGGTTTGGCACAGATACGCAGTATTTT

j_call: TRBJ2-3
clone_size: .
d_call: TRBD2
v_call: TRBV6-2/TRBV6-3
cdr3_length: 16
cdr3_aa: CASNAYHSLAEDTQYF
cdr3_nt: TGTGCCAGCAACGCTTACCACTCTCTAGCGGAAGATACGCAGTATTTT

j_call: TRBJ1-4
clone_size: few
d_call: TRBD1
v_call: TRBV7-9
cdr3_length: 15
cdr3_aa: CASSRDRDRNEKLFF
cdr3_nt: TGTGCCAGCAGCCGCGACCGGGACAGGAATGAAAAACTGTTTTTT

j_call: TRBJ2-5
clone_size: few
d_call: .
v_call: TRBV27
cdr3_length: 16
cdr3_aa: CASSSPRDMGQETQYF
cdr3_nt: TGTGCCAGCAGTTCCCCTCGGGACATGGGCCAAGAGACCCAGTACTTC

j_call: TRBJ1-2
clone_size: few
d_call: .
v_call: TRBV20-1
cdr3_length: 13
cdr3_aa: CSARDEYNYGYTF
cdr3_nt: TGCAGTGCTAGAGATGAATATAACTATGGCTACACCTTC

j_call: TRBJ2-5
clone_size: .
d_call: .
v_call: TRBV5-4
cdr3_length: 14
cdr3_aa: CASSWPGSQETQYF
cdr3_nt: TGTGCCAGCAGCTGGCCAGGGTCCCAAGAGACCCAGTACTTC

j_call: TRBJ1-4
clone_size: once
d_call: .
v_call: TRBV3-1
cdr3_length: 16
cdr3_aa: CASSQERCRACEKLFF
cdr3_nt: TGTGCCAGCAGCCAAGAAAGGTGTCGGGCGTGTGAAAAACTGTTTTTT

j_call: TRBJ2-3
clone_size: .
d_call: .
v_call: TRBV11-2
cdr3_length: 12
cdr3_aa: CASSSEWITQYF
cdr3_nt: TGTGCCAGCAGCTCAGAATGGATTACGCAGTATTTT

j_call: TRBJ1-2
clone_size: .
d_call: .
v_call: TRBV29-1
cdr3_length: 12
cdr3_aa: CSVVGRASGYTF
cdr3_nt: TGCAGCGTCGTGGGGCGGGCTTCGGGCTACACCTTC

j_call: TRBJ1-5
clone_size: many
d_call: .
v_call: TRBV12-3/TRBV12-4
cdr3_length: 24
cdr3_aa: CASSFRQGYPPRMGRPDAGQPQHF
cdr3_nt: TGTGCCAGCAGTTTCAGGCAGGGTTATCCCCCACGAATGGGGCGGCCCGACGCAGGTCAGCCCCAGCATTTT